These 16 T cell receptor beta chains were sequenced from one sample in a study of blood T cell repertoires in COVID-19. Generated by immunoSEQ multiplex PCR, the TCRdb table keeps only in-frame clones and is missing some. Among 200,000 to 300,000 clones listed, 80% to 90% were seen once. Sequencing was done on a sample of peripheral blood. These receptors were collected from a woman of 80 years or more with COVID-19, enrolled during active disease.

The chain links TRBV6-5 to TRBJ2-3, with 7 bases aligning to TRBD1. The CDR3 is made up of 16 amino acids. Germline CDR1 and CDR2: MNHEY and SVGAGI. J lost 2 bases, V lost 3 bases, and 8 bases had no gene match. CDR3: CASSYRPGQPTDTQYF. As DNA, the CDR3 is TGTGCCAGCAGTTATCGTCCGGGACAGCCCACAGATACGCAGTATTTT.

The genes are TRBV4-1 and TRBJ1-1, with TRBD1 matching 10 bases. Unmatched junction bases numbered 5, after V lost 4 bases and J lost 3 bases. The CDR3 sequence is 15 residues long. Germline V gene data show CDR1 as MGHRA and CDR2 as YSYEKL. The CDR3 bases are TGCGCCAGCAGCCTTTCGGGACAGGGGTACACTGAAGCTTTCTTT. Amino acid sequence: CASSLSGQGYTEAFF.

The rearrangement links TRBV30 to TRBJ1-1; 8 bases fit TRBD1. The V segment lost 1 base and the J segment 4 bases; nucleotides outside the gene matches: 8. Per the germline V gene, CDR1 is GTSNPN and CDR2 is SVGIG (reference sequence). The CDR3 is 15 amino acids. CDR3 loop: CAWSGQGAGSTEAFF. The CDR3 bases are TGTGCCTGGAGTGGCCAGGGGGCCGGAAGCACTGAAGCTTTCTTT.

This clone was picked up a small number of times. The rearrangement links TRBV30 to TRBJ1-2; D is unclear. V shed 4 bases and J shed 0 bases, with 12 bases lying between them. CDR1 GTSNPN and CDR2 SVGIG come from the germline V gene (reference sequence). The CDR3 length is 14 residues. The CDR3: CAWIRNLANYGYTF. The CDR3, as DNA: TGTGCCTGGATCAGAAACCTAGCTAACTATGGCTACACCTTC.

This chain connects TRBV7-8 to TRBJ1-1; 7 nucleotides match TRBD1. Germline loops: CDR1 SGHVS, CDR2 FQNEAQ. The trim removed 1 base at V and 6 bases at J, leaving 8 bases unmatched. The length of the CDR3 is 15 residues. CDR3 residues: CASSLDWTGTSEAFF. The CDR3, as DNA: TGTGCCAGCAGCTTAGATTGGACAGGAACTTCTGAAGCTTTCTTT.

The chain is built from TRBV25-1 and TRBJ1-5; possibly TRBD1 for D (5 bases). The V gene lost 5 bases and the J gene lost 4 bases, with 12 bases spanning the gap. CDR1 is MGHDK, CDR2 SYGVNS, per germline. The length of the CDR3 is 14 residues. This CDR3 is CASSPGGANQPQHF. The CDR3 DNA follows: TGTGCCAGCAGTCCTGGAGGGGCAAATCAGCCCCAGCATTTT.

The gene calls are TRBV2 and TRBJ1-6, with D unresolved. This CDR3 region has 12 residues. Trimming removed 5 bases at V and 7 bases at J, with 6 bases between. Germline CDR1 SNHLY, CDR2 FYNNEI. The CDR3 loop is CASSIGNSPLHF. The CDR3 DNA sequence: TGTGCCAGCAGTATCGGGAATTCACCCCTCCACTTT. Drawing the rest from reference TRBV2 and TRBJ1-6, the complete variable domain is EPEVTQTPSHQVTQMGQEVILRCVPISNHLYFYWYRQILGQKVEFLVSFYNNEISEKSEIFDDQFSVERPDGSNFTLKIRSTKLEDSAMYFCASSIGNSPLHFGNGTRLTVT.

V and J are TRBV4-1 and TRBJ1-5, with a possible D match to TRBD1 (6 bases). The CDR3 sequence is 14 residues long. Trimming left V 4 bases short and J 3 bases short, with 10 bases between. Germline lookup yields CDR1 MGHRA and CDR2 YSYEKL. The CDR3 here is CASSRGTYNQPQHF. DNA for the CDR3: TGCGCCAGCAGCCGTGGGACATACAATCAGCCCCAGCATTTT.

The V and J genes are TRBV18 and TRBJ1-1, with TRBD1 matching 8 bases. The germline CDR1 and CDR2 sequences are KGHSH and LQKENI. The CDR3 sequence is 14 residues long. V gave up 3 bases and J gave up 5 bases; unmatched junction bases: 5. Here the CDR3 DNA reads TGTGCCAGCTCACCCATGACAGGGGAGACTGAAGCTTTCTTT. Protein sequence: CASSPMTGETEAFF.

The V call is TRBV5-5, the J call TRBJ2-1; D call uncertain. This CDR3 comprises 20 residues. V was trimmed by 1 base and J by 0 bases, leaving 23 bases between them. CDR1 is SGHKS, CDR2 YYEKEE, per germline (reference sequence). CDR3 coding DNA: TGTGCCAGCAGCTTGTGGTTTCTCGGGTTTCCCCAGAGCTCCTACAATGAGCAGTTCTTC. Translated: CASSLWFLGFPQSSYNEQFF.

This chain uses TRBV11-2 with TRBJ2-7, with no clear D. Trimming removed 5 bases from V and 2 bases from J, with 10 bases in between. This CDR3 region has 13 residues. CDR1 SGHAT and CDR2 FQNNGV come from the germline V gene. CDR3 sequence (DNA): TGTGCCAGCAGCCTCCTACCTACCTACGAGCAGTACTTC. This codes for CASSLLPTYEQYF.

V usage is TRBV5-4 and J usage is TRBJ1-1; D ambiguous. Germline CDR1 is SGHNT and CDR2 is YYREEE (reference sequence). The CDR3 loop spans 13 amino acids. V lost 0 bases, J lost 1 base, and 4 bases lay in between. CDR3 sequence (DNA): TGTGCCAGCAGCTTGGCCGGGAACACTGAAGCTTTCTTT. This translates into CASSLAGNTEAFF.

This clone was seen just once. The CDR3 protein is CASSVRGSGYTF. CDR3 nucleotides: TGTGCCAGCAGCGTTAGAGGTTCTGGCTACACCTTC. J is TRBJ1-2 and V is TRBV9; D is unresolved. V was shortened by 2 bases and J by 7 bases, with 9 bases between the two germline ends. The germline V gene encodes CDR1 SGDLS and CDR2 YYNGEE. The CDR3 loop spans 12 amino acids.

The rearrangement links TRBV6-6 to TRBJ2-3; a weak D match, TRBD1 (6 bases). Germline CDR1 is MNHNY and CDR2 is SVGAGI (reference sequence). The CDR3 spans 16 residues. The V and J ends lost 7 bases and 0 bases respectively, with 17 bases between them. The CDR3 sequence: CASTAQQGTSTDTQYF. For the CDR3, the DNA is TGTGCCAGCACCGCCCAACAGGGAACTAGCACAGATACGCAGTATTTT.

The chain uses TRBV7-9 and TRBJ1-3; D is possibly TRBD1 (5 bases). Between the trimmed V and J ends, which lost 5 bases and 4 bases, there was a span of 12 bases. The CDR3 is made up of 14 amino acids. CDR1 and CDR2 (germline): SEHNR, FQNEAQ (reference sequence). CDR3 region: CASSMGLAGNTIYF. CDR3 bases: TGTGCCAGCAGCATGGGACTTGCGGGAAACACCATATATTTT.

The chain employs TRBV10-2 and TRBJ2-5; TRBD1 is a possible D gene (6 bases). The CDR3 is made up of 15 amino acids. The V end lost 2 bases, the J end lost 4 bases, and 14 bases lay between the germline ends. The germline gives CDR1 WSHSY, CDR2 SAAADI. CDR3 DNA sequence: TGCGCCAGCAGTGAGGCCAGGGGTTCGGGAGAGACCCAGTACTTC. It translates to CASSEARGSGETQYF.